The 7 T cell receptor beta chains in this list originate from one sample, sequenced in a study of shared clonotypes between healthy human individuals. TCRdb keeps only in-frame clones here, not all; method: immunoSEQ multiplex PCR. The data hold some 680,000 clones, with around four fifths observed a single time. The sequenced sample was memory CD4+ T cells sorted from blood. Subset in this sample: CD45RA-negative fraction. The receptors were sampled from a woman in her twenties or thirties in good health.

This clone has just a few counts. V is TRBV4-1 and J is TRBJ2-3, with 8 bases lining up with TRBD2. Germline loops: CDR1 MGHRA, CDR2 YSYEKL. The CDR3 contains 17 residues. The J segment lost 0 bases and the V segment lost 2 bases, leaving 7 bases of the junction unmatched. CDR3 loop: CASSQSTSVSSTDTQYF. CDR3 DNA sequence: TGCGCCAGCAGCCAATCGACTAGCGTCTCTAGCACAGATACGCAGTATTTT.

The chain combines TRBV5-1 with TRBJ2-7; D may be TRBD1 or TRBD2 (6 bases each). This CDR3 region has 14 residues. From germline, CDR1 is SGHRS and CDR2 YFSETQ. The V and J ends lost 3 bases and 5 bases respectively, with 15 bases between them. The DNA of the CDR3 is TGCGCCAGCAGCTGGGGGGCAGGGATGAACGAGCAGTACTTC. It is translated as CASSWGAGMNEQYF.

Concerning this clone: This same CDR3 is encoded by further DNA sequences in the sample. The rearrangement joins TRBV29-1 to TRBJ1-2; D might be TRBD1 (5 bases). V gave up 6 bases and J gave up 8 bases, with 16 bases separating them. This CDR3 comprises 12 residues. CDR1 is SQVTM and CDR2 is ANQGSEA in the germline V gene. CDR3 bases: TGCAGCGTGGCCGACAGCGAATCAGGCTACACCTTC. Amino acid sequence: CSVADSESGYTF.

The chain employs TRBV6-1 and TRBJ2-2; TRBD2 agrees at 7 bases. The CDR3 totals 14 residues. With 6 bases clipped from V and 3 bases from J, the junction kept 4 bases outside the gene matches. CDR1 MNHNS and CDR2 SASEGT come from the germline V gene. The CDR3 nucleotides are TGTGCCAGCAGGCGGGAGCTAGACACCGGGGAGCTGTTTTTT. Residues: CASRRELDTGELFF.

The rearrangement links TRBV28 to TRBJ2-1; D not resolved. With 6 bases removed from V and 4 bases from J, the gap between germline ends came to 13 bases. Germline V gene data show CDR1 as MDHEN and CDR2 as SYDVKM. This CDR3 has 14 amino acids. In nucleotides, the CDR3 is TGTGCCAGCAGGGTTGGGTTCGCATACAATGAGCAGTTCTTC. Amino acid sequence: CASRVGFAYNEQFF.

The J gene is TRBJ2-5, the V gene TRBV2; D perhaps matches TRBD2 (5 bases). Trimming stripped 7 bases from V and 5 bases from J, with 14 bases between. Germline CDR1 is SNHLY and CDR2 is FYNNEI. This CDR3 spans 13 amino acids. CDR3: CASTGLLPETQYF. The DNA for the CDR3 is TGTGCCAGCACTGGACTGTTGCCGGAGACCCAGTACTTC. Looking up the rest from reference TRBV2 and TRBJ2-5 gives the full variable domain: EPEVTQTPSHQVTQMGQEVILRCVPISNHLYFYWYRQILGQKVEFLVSFYNNEISEKSEIFDDQFSVERPDGSNFTLKIRSTKLEDSAMYFCASTGLLPETQYFGPGTRLLVL.

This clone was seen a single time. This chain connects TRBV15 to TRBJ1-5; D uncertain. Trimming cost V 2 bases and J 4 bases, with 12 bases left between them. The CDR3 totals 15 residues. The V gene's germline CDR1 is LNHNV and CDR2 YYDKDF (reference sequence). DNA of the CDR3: TGTGCCACCAGCAGACCTGAACTGAGTAATCAGCCCCAGCATTTT. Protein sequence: CATSRPELSNQPQHF. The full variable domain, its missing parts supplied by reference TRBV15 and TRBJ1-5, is DAMVIQNPRYQVTQFGKPVTLSCSQTLNHNVMYWYQQKSSQAPKLLFHYYDKDFNNEADTPDNFQSRRPNTSFCFLDIRSPGLGDTAMYLCATSRPELSNQPQHFGDGTRLSIL.